This TCR beta chain was identified during a study of tumor-infiltrating lymphocytes in primary liver carcinoma. Overall study: All patients, whether men or women, fell within 30 to 69 years of age. The study, taken as a whole, reports: Tumors carried a top-250-clone fraction significantly exceeding that of blood (p = 0.039).

The ends were cut back, 7 bases at V and 10 bases at J, with 23 bases in the middle. Germline V CDR1 and CDR2: MGHRA, YSYEKL. This CDR3 spans 16 amino acids. cDNA specific to TCR beta was made from approximately 0.55 ug of total RNA, with a constant-region primer employed for priming. Three rounds of nested multiplex PCR with slightly modified ARM-PCR produced TCR beta libraries. Two initial PCR rounds of around 9 cycles each paired TRBV1-TRBV30 forward primers with a C-beta reverse primer. TCRdb reanalysed the multiplex PCR reads using MiXCR and keeps one entry per CDR3 protein. The sample has hundreds of thousands of distinct CDR3 sequences, 55% to 65% seen once. About this clonotype: Antigen unknown.

Researchers drew blood RNA from unsorted whole blood and extracted germline DNA as well. Collected before surgery were roughly 3.9 milliliters of peripheral blood. The specimen sequenced was peripheral blood. The V call is TRBV4-1, the J call TRBJ1-6, with D uncertain. This TCR was sampled from a middle-aged man with primary liver carcinoma and hepatitis B virus infection. Here the CDR3 reads CASTPFSLGRGSPLHF. The CDR3, as DNA: TGCGCCAGCACCCCGTTCAGTCTAGGGAGAGGATCACCCCTCCACTTT.